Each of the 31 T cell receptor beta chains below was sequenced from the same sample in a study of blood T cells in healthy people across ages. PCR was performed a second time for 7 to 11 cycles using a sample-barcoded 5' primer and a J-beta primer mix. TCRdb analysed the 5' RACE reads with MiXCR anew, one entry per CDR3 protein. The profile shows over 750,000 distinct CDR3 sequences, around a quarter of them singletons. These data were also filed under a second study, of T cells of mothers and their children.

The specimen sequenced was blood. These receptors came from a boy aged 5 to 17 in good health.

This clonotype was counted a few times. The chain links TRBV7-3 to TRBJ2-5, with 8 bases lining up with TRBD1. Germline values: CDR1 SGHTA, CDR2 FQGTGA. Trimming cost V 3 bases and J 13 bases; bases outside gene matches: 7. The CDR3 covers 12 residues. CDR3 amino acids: CASSLGQERLYF. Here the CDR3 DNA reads TGTGCCAGCAGCTTGGGACAGGAACGGTTGTACTTC.

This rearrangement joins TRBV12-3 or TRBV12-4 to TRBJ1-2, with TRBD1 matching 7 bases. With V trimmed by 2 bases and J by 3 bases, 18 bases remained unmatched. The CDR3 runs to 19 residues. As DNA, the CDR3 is TGTGCCAGCAGTTTAAGGGGCCAGGCAAGGGGGCAGGGGGACTATGGCTACACCTTC. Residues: CASSLRGQARGQGDYGYTF.

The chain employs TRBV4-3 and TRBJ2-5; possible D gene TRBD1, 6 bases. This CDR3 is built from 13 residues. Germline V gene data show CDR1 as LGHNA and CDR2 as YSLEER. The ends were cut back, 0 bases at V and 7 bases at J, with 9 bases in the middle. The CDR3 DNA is TGCGCCAGCAGCCAAGAGGGGGCGGGGACCCAGTACTTC. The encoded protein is CASSQEGAGTQYF.

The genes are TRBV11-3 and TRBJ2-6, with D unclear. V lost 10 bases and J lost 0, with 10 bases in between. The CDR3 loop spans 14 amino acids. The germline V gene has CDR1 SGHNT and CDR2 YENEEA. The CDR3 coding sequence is TGTGCCACCACGGTGTCCTCTGGGGCCAACGTCCTGACTTTC. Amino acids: CATTVSSGANVLTF.

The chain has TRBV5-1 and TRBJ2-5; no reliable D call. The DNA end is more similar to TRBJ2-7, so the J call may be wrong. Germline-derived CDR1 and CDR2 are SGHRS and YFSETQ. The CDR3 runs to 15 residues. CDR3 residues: CASSFTSDQLYEQYF. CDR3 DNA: TGCGCCAGCAGCTTTACGAGCGACCAACTCTACGAGCAGTACTTC.

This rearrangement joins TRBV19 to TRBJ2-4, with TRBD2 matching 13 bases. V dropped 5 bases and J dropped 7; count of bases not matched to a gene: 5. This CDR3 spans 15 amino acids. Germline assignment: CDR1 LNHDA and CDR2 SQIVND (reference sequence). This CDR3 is CASSSWTSGSNIQYF. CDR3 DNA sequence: TGTGCCAGTAGTTCCTGGACTAGCGGGAGTAACATTCAGTACTTC.

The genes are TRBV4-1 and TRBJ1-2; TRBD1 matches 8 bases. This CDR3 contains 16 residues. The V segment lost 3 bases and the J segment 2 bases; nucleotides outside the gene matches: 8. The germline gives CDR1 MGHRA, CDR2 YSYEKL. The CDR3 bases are TGCGCCAGCAGCCAGCTACCCGGGACAGGCAACTATGGCTACACCTTC. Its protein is CASSQLPGTGNYGYTF.

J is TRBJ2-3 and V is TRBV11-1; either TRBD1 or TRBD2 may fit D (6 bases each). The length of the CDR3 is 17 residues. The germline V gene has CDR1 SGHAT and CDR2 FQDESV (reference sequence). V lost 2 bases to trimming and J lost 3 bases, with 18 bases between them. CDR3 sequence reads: CASSLLGPRGGTDTQYF. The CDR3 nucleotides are TGTGCCAGCAGCTTACTAGGACCGCGAGGGGGGACAGATACGCAGTATTTT.

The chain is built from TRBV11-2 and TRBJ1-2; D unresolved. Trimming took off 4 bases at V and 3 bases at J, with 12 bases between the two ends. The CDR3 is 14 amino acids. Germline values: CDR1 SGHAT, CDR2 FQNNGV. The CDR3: CASSSVPDDYGYTF. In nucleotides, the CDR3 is TGTGCCAGCAGCTCCGTTCCCGACGACTATGGCTACACCTTC.

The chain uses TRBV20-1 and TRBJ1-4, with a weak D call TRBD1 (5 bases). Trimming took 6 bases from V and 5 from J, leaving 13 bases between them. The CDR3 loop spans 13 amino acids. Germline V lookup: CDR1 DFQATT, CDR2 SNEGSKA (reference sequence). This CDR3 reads CSAPRQWNEKLFF. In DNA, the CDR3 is TGCAGTGCGCCGCGACAGTGGAATGAAAAACTGTTTTTT.

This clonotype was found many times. CDR3 in amino acids: CASSPYLETQYF. The CDR3 DNA sequence: TGTGCCAGCAGCCCCTACTTGGAGACCCAGTACTTC. The V and J genes are TRBV7-2 and TRBJ2-5; D not certain. The CDR3 contains 12 residues. Trimming pared 5 bases from V and 5 bases from J, leaving 9 bases between. CDR1 and CDR2 from the germline V gene are SGHTA and FQGNSA.

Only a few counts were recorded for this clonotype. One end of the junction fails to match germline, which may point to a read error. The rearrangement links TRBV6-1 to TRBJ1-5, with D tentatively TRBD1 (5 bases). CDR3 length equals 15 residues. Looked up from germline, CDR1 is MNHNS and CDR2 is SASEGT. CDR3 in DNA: TGTGCCAGCAGACCCAACACTCAGGGAAATCAGCCCCGGCATTTT. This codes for CASRPNTQGNQPRHF.

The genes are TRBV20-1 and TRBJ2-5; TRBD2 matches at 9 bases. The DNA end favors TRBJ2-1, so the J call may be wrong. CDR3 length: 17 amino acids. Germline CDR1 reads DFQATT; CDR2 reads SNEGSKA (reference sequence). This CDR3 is CSARVLGREGLVNEQFF. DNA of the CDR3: TGCAGTGCTAGAGTCCTAGGGCGGGAGGGCCTCGTCAATGAGCAGTTCTTC.

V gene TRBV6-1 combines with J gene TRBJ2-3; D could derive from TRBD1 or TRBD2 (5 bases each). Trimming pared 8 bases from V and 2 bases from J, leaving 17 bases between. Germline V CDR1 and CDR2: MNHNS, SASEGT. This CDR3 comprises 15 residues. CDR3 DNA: TGTGCCAGCCGAACAGCCCCGGGGACCACAGATACGCAGTATTTT. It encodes CASRTAPGTTDTQYF.

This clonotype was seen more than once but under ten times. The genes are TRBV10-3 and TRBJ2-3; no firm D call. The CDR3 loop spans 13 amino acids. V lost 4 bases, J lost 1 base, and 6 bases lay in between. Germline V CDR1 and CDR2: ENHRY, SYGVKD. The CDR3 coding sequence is TGTGCCATCAGTGTGGTAGGCACAGATACGCAGTATTTT. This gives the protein CAISVVGTDTQYF.

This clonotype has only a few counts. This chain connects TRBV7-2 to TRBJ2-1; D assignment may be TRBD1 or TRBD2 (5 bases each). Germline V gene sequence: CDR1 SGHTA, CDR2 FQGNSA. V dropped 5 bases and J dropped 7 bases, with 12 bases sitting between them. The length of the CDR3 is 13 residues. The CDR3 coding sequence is TGTGCCAGCAGCGGGGACCTATTGAATGAGCAGTTCTTC. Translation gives CASSGDLLNEQFF.

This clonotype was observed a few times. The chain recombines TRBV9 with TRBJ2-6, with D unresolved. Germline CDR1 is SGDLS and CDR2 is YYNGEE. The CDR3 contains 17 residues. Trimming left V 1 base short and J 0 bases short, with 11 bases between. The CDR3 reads CASSVSPAYSGANVLTF. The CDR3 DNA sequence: TGTGCCAGCAGCGTAAGTCCAGCCTACTCTGGGGCCAACGTCCTGACTTTC.

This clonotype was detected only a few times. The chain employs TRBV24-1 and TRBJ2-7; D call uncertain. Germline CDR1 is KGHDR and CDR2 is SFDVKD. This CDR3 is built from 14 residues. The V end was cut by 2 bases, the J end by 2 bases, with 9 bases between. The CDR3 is CATSDWQAPYEQYF. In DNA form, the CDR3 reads TGTGCCACCAGTGATTGGCAGGCGCCCTACGAGCAGTACTTC.

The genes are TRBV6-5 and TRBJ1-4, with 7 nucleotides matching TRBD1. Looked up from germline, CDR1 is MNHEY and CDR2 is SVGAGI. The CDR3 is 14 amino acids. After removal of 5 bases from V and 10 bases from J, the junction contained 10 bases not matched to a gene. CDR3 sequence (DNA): TGTGCCAGCAGTCTCGACAGGGCTTTTGGAAAACTGTTTTTT. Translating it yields CASSLDRAFGKLFF.

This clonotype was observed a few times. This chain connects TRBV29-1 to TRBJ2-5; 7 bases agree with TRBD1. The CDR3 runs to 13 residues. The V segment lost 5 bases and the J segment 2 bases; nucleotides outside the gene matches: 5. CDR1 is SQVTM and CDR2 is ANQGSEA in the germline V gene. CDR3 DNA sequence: TGCAGCGTTTCAGAACAGGGGCAAGAGACCCAGTACTTC. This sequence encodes CSVSEQGQETQYF.

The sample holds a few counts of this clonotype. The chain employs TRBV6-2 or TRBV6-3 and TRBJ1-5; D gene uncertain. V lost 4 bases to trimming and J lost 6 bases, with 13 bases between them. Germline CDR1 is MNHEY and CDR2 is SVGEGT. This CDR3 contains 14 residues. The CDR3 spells CASSLATPFQPQHF. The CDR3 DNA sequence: TGTGCCAGCAGTTTGGCGACCCCTTTTCAGCCCCAGCATTTT.

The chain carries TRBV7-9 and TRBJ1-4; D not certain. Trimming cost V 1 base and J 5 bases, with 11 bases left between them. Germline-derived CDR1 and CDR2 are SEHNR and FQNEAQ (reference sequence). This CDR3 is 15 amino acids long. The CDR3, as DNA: TGTGCCAGCAGCTTAGTAAGGACGGCCAATGAAAAACTGTTTTTT. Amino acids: CASSLVRTANEKLFF.

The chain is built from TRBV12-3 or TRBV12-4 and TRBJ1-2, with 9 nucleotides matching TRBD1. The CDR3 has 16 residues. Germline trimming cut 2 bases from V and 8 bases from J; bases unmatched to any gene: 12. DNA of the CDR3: TGTGCCAGCAGTTTACAACTGACGGGACAGGGTGGCGGCTACACCTTC. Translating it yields CASSLQLTGQGGGYTF.

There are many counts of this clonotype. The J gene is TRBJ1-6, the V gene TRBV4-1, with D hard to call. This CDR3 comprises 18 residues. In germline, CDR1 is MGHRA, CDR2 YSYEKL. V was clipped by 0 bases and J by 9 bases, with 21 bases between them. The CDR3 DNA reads TGCGCCAGCAGCCAAGATCGGGCGGGCCGGGGAACTATTTCACCCCTCCACTTT. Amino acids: CASSQDRAGRGTISPLHF.

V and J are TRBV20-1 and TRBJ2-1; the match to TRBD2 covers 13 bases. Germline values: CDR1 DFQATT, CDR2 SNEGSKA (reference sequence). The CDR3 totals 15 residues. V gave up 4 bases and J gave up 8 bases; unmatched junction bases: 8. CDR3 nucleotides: TGCAGTGCTAATCCGACTAGCGGGAGGTACGATGAGCAGTTCTTC. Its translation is CSANPTSGRYDEQFF.

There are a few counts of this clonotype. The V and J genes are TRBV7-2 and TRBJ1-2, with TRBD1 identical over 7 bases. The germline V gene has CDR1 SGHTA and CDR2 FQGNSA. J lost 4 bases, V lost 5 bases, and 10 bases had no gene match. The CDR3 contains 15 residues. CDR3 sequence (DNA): TGTGCCAGCAGCCCAGGGACAGCCCAAACCTATGGCTACACCTTC. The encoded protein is CASSPGTAQTYGYTF.

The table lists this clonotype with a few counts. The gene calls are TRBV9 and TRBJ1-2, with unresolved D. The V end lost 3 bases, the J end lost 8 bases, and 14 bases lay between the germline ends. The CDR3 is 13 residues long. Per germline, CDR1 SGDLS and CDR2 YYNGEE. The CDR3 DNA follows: TGTGCCAGCAGCGGTACTGTTGGGCGGGGCTACACCTTC. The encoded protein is CASSGTVGRGYTF. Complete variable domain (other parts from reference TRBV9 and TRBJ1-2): DSGVTQTPKHLITATGQRVTLRCSPRSGDLSVYWYQQSLDQGLQFLIQYYNGEERAKGNILERFSAQQFPDLHSELNLSSLELGDSALYFCASSGTVGRGYTFGSGTRLTVV.

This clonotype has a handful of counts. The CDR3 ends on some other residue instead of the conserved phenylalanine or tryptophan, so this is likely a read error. The DNA of the CDR3 is TGTGCCAGCAGTGAATATTTTCCGGGACAGGGTGGCTATGGCTACACCATC. Its protein product is CASSEYFPGQGGYGYTI. The chain couples TRBV25-1 to TRBJ1-2, with 9 bases matching TRBD1. The germline V gene has CDR1 MGHDK and CDR2 SYGVNS. V shed 0 bases, J shed 4 bases, and the junction held 9 bases outside the gene matches. The CDR3 sequence is 17 residues long.

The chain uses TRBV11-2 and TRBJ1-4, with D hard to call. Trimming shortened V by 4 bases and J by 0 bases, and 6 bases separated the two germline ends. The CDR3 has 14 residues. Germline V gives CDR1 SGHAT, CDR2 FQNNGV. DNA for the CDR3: TGTGCCAGCAGCTCTTGGGCAACTAATGAAAAACTGTTTTTT. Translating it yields CASSSWATNEKLFF.

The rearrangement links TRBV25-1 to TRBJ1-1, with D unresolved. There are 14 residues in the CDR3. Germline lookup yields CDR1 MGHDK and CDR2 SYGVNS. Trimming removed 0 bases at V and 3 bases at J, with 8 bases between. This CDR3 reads CASSEYHRDTEAFF. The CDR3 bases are TGTGCCAGCAGTGAATATCACCGGGACACTGAAGCTTTCTTT.

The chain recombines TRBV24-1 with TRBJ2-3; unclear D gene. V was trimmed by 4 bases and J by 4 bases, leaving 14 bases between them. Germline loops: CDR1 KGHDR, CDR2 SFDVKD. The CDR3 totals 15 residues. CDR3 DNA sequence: TGTGCCACCAGTGAAACAACCCTCTCCCCAGATACGCAGTATTTT. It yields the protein CATSETTLSPDTQYF.